The 4 T cell receptor beta chains presented below share a single source sample, sequenced in a study of T cell responses to AZD1222 COVID-19 vaccine (dated by TCRdb to about 2021). Interpreted using the paper, the time point label stands for: about 28 days (+/-7) after the second vaccine dose. The sample's treatment or condition label is to be understood as: meningococcal conjugate vaccine given as trial control. The protocol used for the library was the immunoSEQ multiplex PCR assay. As stored in TCRdb, this immuneACCESS dataset retains in-frame rearrangements with V and J assigned. A fraction of the clones does not appear; measured against another copy, unresolved V genes explain less than half of the discrepancy, and the remainder lacks a known reason. In this sample the table shows 90,000 to 120,000 clones, roughly 86% of which occur a single time. 3.3% of the sample lies in the top ten. Source: peripheral blood, taken 28 days after the second dose of the MenACWY control vaccine. Receptors originate from an adult who received the MenACWY meningococcal vaccine as a control.

This chain connects TRBV14 to TRBJ2-3, with 7 bases aligning to TRBD2. V was clipped by 4 bases and J by 1 base; unmatched bases: 5. The CDR3 has 15 amino acids. The germline V gene encodes CDR1 SGHDN and CDR2 FVKESK. Here the CDR3 reads CASSRVGGGTDTQYF. The CDR3 nucleotides read TGTGCCAGCAGCCGCGTGGGGGGGGGCACAGATACGCAGTATTTT.

The chain combines TRBV5-1 with TRBJ1-4; no clear D. V lost 0 bases and J lost 1, with 4 bases in between. The CDR3 runs 14 residues. Germline CDR1 SGHRS, CDR2 YFSETQ. CDR3 in DNA: TGCGCCAGCAGCTTGGGAGGAACTAATGAAAAACTGTTTTTT. Amino acids: CASSLGGTNEKLFF.

J is TRBJ2-7 and V is TRBV11-2, with TRBD1 matching over 9 bases. Looked up from germline, CDR1 is SGHAT and CDR2 is FQNNGV. The CDR3 has 14 residues. The junction had 0 bases not matched to a gene; V was cut back by 1 base and J by 2 bases. The CDR3 loop reads CASSLGQGAYEQYF. CDR3 sequence (DNA): TGTGCCAGCAGCTTAGGACAGGGGGCCTACGAGCAGTACTTC. Together with reference TRBV11-2 and TRBJ2-7, the CDR3 gives the full variable domain: EAGVAQSPRYKIIEKRQSVAFWCNPISGHATLYWYQQILGQGPKLLIQFQNNGVVDDSQLPKDRFSAERLKGVDSTLKIQPAKLEDSAVYLCASSLGQGAYEQYFGPGTRLTVT.

In its sample, this clone was seen once. The V gene is TRBV7-9, the J gene TRBJ1-2; the match to TRBD1 covers 8 bases. The CDR3 has 14 amino acids. Germline lookup yields CDR1 SEHNR and CDR2 FQNEAQ (reference sequence). V trimming: 10 bases; J trimming: 6 bases; junction bases outside the gene matches: 13. CDR3 nucleotides: TGTGCCACCCCGGTGTCAGGGGGCAGTGATGGCTACACCTTC. Translation gives CATPVSGGSDGYTF. Supplemented by reference TRBV7-9 and TRBJ1-2, the full variable domain reads DTGVSQNPRHKITKRGQNVTFRCDPISEHNRLYWYRQTLGQGPEFLTYFQNEAQLEKSRLLSDRFSAERPKGSFSTLEIQRTEQGDSAMYLCATPVSGGSDGYTFGSGTRLTVV.